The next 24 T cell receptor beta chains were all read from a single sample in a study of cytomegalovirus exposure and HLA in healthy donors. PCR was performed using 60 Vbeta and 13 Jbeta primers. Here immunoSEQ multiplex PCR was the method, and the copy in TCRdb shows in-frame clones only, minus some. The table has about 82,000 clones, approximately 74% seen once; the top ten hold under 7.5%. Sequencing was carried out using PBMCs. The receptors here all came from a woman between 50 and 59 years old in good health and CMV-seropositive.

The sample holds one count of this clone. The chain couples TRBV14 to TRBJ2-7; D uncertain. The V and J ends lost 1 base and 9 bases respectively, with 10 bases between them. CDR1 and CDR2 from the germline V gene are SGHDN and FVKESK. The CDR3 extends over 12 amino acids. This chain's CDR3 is CASSQATSGQYF. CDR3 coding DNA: TGTGCCAGCAGCCAAGCGACCTCAGGGCAGTACTTC.

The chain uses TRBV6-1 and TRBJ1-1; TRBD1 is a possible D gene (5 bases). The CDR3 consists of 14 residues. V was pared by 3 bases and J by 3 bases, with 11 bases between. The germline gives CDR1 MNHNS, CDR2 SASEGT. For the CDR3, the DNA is TGTGCCAGCAGTGAGTCGGACATATACACTGAAGCTTTCTTT. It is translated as CASSESDIYTEAFF.

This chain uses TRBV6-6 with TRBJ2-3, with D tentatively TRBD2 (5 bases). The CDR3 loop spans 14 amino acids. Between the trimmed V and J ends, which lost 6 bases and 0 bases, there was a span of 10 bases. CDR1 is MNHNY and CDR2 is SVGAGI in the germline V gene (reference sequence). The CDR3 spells CASSHRGSTDTQYF. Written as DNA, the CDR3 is TGTGCCAGCAGCCACCGAGGGAGCACAGATACGCAGTATTTT.

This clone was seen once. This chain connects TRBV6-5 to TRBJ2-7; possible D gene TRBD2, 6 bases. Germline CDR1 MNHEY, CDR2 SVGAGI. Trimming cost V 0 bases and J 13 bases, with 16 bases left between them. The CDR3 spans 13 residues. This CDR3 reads CASSYSLTSSLYF. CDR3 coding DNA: TGTGCCAGCAGTTACTCATTGACTAGTTCTCTCTACTTC.

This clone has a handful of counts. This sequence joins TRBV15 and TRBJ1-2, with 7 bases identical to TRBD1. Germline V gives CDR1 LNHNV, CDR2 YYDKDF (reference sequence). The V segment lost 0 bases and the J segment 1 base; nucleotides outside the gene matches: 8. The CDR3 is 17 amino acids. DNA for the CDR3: TGTGCCACCAGCAGAGAGTTAGGGACAGATTTTAACTATGGCTACACCTTC. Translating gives CATSRELGTDFNYGYTF. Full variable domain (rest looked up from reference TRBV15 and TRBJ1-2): DAMVIQNPRYQVTQFGKPVTLSCSQTLNHNVMYWYQQKSSQAPKLLFHYYDKDFNNEADTPDNFQSRRPNTSFCFLDIRSPGLGDTAMYLCATSRELGTDFNYGYTFGSGTRLTVV.

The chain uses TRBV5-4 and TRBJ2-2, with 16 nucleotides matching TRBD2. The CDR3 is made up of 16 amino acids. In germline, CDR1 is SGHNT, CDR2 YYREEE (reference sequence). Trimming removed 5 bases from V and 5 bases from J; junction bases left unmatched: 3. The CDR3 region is CASSQGLAGGTGELFF. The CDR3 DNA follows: TGTGCCAGCAGTCAGGGACTAGCGGGAGGGACCGGGGAGCTGTTTTTT.

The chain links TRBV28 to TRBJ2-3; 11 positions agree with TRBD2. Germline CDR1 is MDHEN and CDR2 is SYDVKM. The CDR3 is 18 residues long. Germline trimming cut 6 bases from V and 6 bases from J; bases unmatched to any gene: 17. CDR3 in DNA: TGTGCCAGCAGCCTAAGTGGGTCACTAGCGGGAGTGTTGGATACGCAGTATTTT. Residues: CASSLSGSLAGVLDTQYF.

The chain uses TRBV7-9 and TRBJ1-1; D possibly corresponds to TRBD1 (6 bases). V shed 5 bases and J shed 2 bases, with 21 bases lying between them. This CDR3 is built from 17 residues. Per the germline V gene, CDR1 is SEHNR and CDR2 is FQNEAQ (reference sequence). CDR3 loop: CASSLRSQGRGNTEAFF. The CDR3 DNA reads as TGTGCCAGCAGCCTAAGGTCGCAGGGGAGAGGCAACACTGAAGCTTTCTTT.

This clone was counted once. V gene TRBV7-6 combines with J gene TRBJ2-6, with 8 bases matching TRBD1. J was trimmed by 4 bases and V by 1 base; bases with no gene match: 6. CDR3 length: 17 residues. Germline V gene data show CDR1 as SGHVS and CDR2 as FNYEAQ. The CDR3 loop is CASSLEDRGTGANVLTF. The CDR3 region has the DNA TGTGCCAGCAGCTTAGAAGACAGGGGTACCGGGGCCAACGTCCTGACTTTC.

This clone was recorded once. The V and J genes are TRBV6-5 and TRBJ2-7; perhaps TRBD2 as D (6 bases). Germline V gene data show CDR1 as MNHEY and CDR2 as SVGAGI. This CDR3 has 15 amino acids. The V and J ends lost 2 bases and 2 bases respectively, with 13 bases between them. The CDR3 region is CASSYGEGLTYEQYF. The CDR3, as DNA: TGTGCCAGCAGTTACGGAGAGGGACTGACCTACGAGCAGTACTTC.

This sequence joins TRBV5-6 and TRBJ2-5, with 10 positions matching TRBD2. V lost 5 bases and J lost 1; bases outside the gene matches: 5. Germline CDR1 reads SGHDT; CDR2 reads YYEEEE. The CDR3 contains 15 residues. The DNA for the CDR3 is TGTGCCAGCAGATCCGGGACTAGCGCCCAAGAGACCCAGTACTTC. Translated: CASRSGTSAQETQYF.

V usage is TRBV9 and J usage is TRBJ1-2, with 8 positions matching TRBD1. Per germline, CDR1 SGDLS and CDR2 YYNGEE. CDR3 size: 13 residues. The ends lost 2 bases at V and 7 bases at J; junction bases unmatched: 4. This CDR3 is CASSVPGGPGYTF. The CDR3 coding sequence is TGTGCCAGCAGCGTGCCAGGGGGCCCTGGCTACACCTTC.

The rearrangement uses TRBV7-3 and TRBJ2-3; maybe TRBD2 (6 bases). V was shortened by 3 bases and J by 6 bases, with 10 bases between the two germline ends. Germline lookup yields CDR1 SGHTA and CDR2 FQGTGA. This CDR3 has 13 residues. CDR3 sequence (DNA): TGTGCCAGCAGCTTTAAGGGACTCGATACGCAGTATTTT. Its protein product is CASSFKGLDTQYF.

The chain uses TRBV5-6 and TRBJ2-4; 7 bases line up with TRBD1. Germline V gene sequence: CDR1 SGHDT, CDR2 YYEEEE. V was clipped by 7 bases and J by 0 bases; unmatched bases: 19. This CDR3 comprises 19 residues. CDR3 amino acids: CASLDLGQADPTAKNIQYF. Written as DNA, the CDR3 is TGTGCCAGCCTTGACCTCGGACAGGCCGACCCGACAGCCAAAAACATTCAGTACTTC.

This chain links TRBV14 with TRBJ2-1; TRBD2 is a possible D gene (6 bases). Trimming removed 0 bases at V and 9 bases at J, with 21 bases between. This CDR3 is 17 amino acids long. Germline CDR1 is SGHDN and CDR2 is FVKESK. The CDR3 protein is CASSQDPGAGLRGEQFF. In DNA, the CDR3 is TGTGCCAGCAGCCAAGATCCTGGGGCGGGACTTAGGGGTGAGCAGTTCTTC.

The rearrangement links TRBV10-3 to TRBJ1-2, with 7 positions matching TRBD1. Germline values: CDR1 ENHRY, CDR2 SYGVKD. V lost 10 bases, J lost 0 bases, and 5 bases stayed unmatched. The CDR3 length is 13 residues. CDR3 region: CATIDRANYGYTF. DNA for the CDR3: TGTGCCACTATCGACAGGGCTAACTATGGCTACACCTTC.

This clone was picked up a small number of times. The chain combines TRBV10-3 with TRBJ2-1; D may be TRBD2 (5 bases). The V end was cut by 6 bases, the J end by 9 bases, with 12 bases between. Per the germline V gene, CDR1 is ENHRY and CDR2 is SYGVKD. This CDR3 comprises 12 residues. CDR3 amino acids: CAIRDVGGEQFF. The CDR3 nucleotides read TGTGCCATCAGGGATGTCGGAGGTGAGCAGTTCTTC.

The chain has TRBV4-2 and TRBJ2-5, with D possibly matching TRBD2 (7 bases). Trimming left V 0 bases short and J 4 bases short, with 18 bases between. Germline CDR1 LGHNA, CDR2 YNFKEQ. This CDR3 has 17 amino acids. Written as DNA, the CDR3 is TGTGCCAGCAGCCAAGAAGTTCTGGGGGGAGGGGGAGAGACCCAGTACTTC. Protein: CASSQEVLGGGGETQYF.

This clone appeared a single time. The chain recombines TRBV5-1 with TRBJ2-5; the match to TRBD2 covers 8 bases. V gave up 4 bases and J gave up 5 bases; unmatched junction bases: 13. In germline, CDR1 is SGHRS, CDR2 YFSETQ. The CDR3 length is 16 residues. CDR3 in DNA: TGCGCCAGCAGCCCGGGAACAGCGGGAGTTGGTGAGACCCAGTACTTC. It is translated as CASSPGTAGVGETQYF. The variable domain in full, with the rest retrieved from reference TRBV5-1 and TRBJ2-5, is KAGVTQTPRYLIKTRGQQVTLSCSPISGHRSVSWYQQTPGQGLQFLFEYFSETQRNKGNFPGRFSGRQFSNSRSEMNVSTLELGDSALYLCASSPGTAGVGETQYFGPGTRLLVL.

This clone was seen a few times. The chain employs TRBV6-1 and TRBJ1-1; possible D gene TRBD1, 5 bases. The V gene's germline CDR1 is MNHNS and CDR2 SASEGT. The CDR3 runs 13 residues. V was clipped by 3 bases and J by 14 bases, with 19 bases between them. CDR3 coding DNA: TGTGCCAGCAGTGATAAGGGCAGGGTGCAATTGTTCTTT. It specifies CASSDKGRVQLFF.

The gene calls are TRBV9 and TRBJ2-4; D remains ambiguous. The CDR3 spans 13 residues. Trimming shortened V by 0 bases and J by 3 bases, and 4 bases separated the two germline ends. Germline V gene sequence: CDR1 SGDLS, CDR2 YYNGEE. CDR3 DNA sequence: TGTGCCAGCAGCGTAGGCGACAAAAACATTCAGTACTTC. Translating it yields CASSVGDKNIQYF.

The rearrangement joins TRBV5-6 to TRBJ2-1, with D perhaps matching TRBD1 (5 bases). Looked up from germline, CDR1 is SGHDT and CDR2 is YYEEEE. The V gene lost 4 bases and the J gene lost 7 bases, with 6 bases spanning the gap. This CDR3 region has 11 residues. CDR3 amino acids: CASSQGNEQFF. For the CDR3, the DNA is TGTGCCAGCAGCCAGGGAAATGAGCAGTTCTTC. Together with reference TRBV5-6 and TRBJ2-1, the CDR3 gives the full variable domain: DAGVTQSPTHLIKTRGQQVTLRCSPKSGHDTVSWYQQALGQGPQFIFQYYEEEERQRGNFPDRFSGHQFPNYSSELNVNALLLGDSALYLCASSQGNEQFFGPGTRLTVL.

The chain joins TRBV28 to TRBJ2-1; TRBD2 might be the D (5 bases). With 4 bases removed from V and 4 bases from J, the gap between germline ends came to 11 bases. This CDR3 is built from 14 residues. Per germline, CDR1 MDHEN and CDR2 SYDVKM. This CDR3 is CASSSSSLYNEQFF. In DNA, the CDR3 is TGTGCCAGCAGTTCTAGCTCTCTATACAATGAGCAGTTCTTC.

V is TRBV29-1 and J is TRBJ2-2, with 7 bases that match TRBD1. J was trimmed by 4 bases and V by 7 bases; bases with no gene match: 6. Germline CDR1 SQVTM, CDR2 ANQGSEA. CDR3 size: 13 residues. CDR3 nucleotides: TGCAGCGGGGGACAGAAAGTCACCGGGGAGCTGTTTTTT. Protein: CSGGQKVTGELFF.